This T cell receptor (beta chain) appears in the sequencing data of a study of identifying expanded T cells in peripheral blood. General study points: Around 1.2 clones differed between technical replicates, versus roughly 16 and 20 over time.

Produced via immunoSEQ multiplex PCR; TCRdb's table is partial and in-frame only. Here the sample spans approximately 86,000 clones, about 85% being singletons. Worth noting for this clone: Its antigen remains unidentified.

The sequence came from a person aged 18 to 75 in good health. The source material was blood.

CDR3 amino acids: CASRGLAGGNTGELFF. The CDR3 coding sequence is TGTGCCAGCAGAGGACTAGCGGGGGGTAACACCGGGGAGCTGTTTTTT. The V gene is TRBV2, the J gene TRBJ2-2, with 14 bases matching TRBD2. CDR3 size: 16 residues. Germline V lookup: CDR1 SNHLY, CDR2 FYNNEI. V lost 6 bases and J lost 2; bases outside the gene matches: 2.